The rows below give T cell receptor beta chains drawn from one sample of a study of neurological immune-mediated disorders. TCRdb called the 5' RACE reads again in MiXCR, with one record for every CDR3 protein. The sample carries about 33,000 distinct CDR3 sequences, around 1.5% recorded once. The specimen sequenced was PBMCs. These receptors were taken from a woman in her 30s with multiple sclerosis. Each CDR3 is given with its conserved first and last residue. Fields, in order: CDR3 DNA, CDR3 protein, V gene, J gene, D gene, clone size, CDR3 length. A D gene is named only where the DNA matches it firmly. Rows give clone size only sometimes, using once, few, many, or a class for an expanded clone.

cdr3_nt: TGCAGTGCTAGAGACAGTTGGGCTAGCGGGGGGGCCTACGAGCAGTACTTC
cdr3_aa: CSARDSWASGGAYEQYF
v_call: TRBV20-1
j_call: TRBJ2-7
d_call: TRBD2
clone_size: many
cdr3_length: 17

cdr3_nt: TGCGCCAGCAGCCAAGCAGGGCAGGGCCAAGAGACCCAGTACTTC
cdr3_aa: CASSQAGQGQETQYF
v_call: TRBV4-3
j_call: TRBJ2-5
d_call: .
clone_size: many
cdr3_length: 15

cdr3_nt: TGTGCCAGCAGTTTCCAGGGGCAGAGCAATCAGCCCCAGCATTTT
cdr3_aa: CASSFQGQSNQPQHF
v_call: TRBV12-3/TRBV12-4
j_call: TRBJ1-5
d_call: .
clone_size: many
cdr3_length: 15

cdr3_nt: TGTGCCAGCAGTTCCTATTCTCAAGAGACCCAGTACTTC
cdr3_aa: CASSSYSQETQYF
v_call: TRBV6-5
j_call: TRBJ2-5
d_call: .
clone_size: many
cdr3_length: 13

cdr3_nt: TGCGCCAGCAGCGCGGGAGGGTGGGCTGAAGCTTTCTTT
cdr3_aa: CASSAGGWAEAFF
v_call: TRBV5-1
j_call: TRBJ1-1
d_call: .
clone_size: many
cdr3_length: 13

cdr3_nt: TGTGCCAGCAGCGAAGGGAGGGGGCTCGGGATTACCGGGGAGCTGTTTTTT
cdr3_aa: CASSEGRGLGITGELFF
v_call: TRBV7-2
j_call: TRBJ2-2
d_call: .
clone_size: many
cdr3_length: 17

cdr3_nt: TGTGCCAGCAGCCCGGGGACCGATTTGAGCTACAATGAGCAGTTCTTC
cdr3_aa: CASSPGTDLSYNEQFF
v_call: TRBV7-6
j_call: TRBJ2-1
d_call: .
clone_size: many
cdr3_length: 16

cdr3_nt: TGTGCCAGCAGTTACCATAGCAATCAGCCCCAGCATTTT
cdr3_aa: CASSYHSNQPQHF
v_call: TRBV12-3/TRBV12-4
j_call: TRBJ1-5
d_call: .
clone_size: many
cdr3_length: 13

cdr3_nt: TGTGCCAGCAGTAAGACAGGGGGCTACACCTTC
cdr3_aa: CASSKTGGYTF
v_call: TRBV28
j_call: TRBJ1-2
d_call: TRBD1
clone_size: many
cdr3_length: 11

cdr3_nt: TGTGCCAGCAGTTTTCCTGGACAGGGGATATATGGCTACACCTTC
cdr3_aa: CASSFPGQGIYGYTF
v_call: TRBV12-3/TRBV12-4
j_call: TRBJ1-2
d_call: TRBD1
clone_size: many
cdr3_length: 15

cdr3_nt: TGTGCCAGCTGCTCCAGGGGGAATGAGCAGTTCTTC
cdr3_aa: CASCSRGNEQFF
v_call: TRBV25-1
j_call: TRBJ2-1
d_call: TRBD1
clone_size: many
cdr3_length: 12

cdr3_nt: TGTGCCAGCAGCCCCCTTGGGGGATGGGGACAGGGTGACAATTCACCCCTCCACTTT
cdr3_aa: CASSPLGGWGQGDNSPLHF
v_call: TRBV7-2
j_call: TRBJ1-6
d_call: TRBD1
clone_size: medium-sized
cdr3_length: 19

cdr3_nt: TGCGCCAGCAGCTTGGAGGGGCCCCAGGATACGCAGTATTTT
cdr3_aa: CASSLEGPQDTQYF
v_call: TRBV5-1
j_call: TRBJ2-3
d_call: .
clone_size: many
cdr3_length: 14

cdr3_nt: TGCAGTGCCGCCCCCAGGGAAGGGTATGAAAAACTGTTTTTT
cdr3_aa: CSAAPREGYEKLFF
v_call: TRBV20-1
j_call: TRBJ1-4
d_call: .
clone_size: many
cdr3_length: 14

cdr3_nt: TGCGCCAGCAGCCCCCGCGTGGGGGGTACGAACACTGAAGCTTTCTTT
cdr3_aa: CASSPRVGGTNTEAFF
v_call: TRBV5-1
j_call: TRBJ1-1
d_call: .
clone_size: many
cdr3_length: 16

cdr3_nt: TGTGCCAGCAGTAAACTAGCGTGGGAGCAGTTCTTC
cdr3_aa: CASSKLAWEQFF
v_call: TRBV6-6
j_call: TRBJ2-1
d_call: TRBD2
clone_size: many
cdr3_length: 12

cdr3_nt: TGTGCCATCAGCCGAAGGGCTAGCGGGGTTCGGGAGACCCAGTACTTC
cdr3_aa: CAISRRASGVRETQYF
v_call: TRBV10-3
j_call: TRBJ2-5
d_call: TRBD2
clone_size: medium-sized
cdr3_length: 16

cdr3_nt: TGTGCCAGCAGCAAAACAGGGAGGTTCATGAACACTGAAGCTTTCTTT
cdr3_aa: CASSKTGRFMNTEAFF
v_call: TRBV21-1
j_call: TRBJ1-1
d_call: .
clone_size: many
cdr3_length: 16

cdr3_nt: TGTGCCAGCAGCGTAGGAGTAGCGGGAGCCCGCGGTACGCAGTATTTT
cdr3_aa: CASSVGVAGARGTQYF
v_call: TRBV9
j_call: TRBJ2-3
d_call: TRBD2
clone_size: many
cdr3_length: 16

cdr3_nt: TGTGCCAGCAGTTATTACGGGGGCGCCACCTACAATGAGCAGTTCTTC
cdr3_aa: CASSYYGGATYNEQFF
v_call: TRBV6-2/TRBV6-3
j_call: TRBJ2-1
d_call: .
clone_size: many
cdr3_length: 16

cdr3_nt: TGTGCCAGCAGCGTAGGGGTTTCCTACAATGAGCAGTTCTTC
cdr3_aa: CASSVGVSYNEQFF
v_call: TRBV9
j_call: TRBJ2-1
d_call: .
clone_size: many
cdr3_length: 14

cdr3_nt: TGTGCCAGCCGGCGCCCAGGGGCGGACACCGGGGAGCTGTTTTTT
cdr3_aa: CASRRPGADTGELFF
v_call: TRBV7-8
j_call: TRBJ2-2
d_call: .
clone_size: few
cdr3_length: 15

cdr3_nt: TGTGCCAGCAGTTATCTGACGGCGTGGGGGCGGGATACGCAGTATTTT
cdr3_aa: CASSYLTAWGRDTQYF
v_call: TRBV6-5
j_call: TRBJ2-3
d_call: .
clone_size: .
cdr3_length: 16

cdr3_nt: TGCGCCAGCAGCTTGGAGGCGGAGGAGCAGTACTTC
cdr3_aa: CASSLEAEEQYF
v_call: TRBV5-1
j_call: TRBJ2-7
d_call: .
clone_size: many
cdr3_length: 12

cdr3_nt: TGCAGTGCCTTCGACAGGAACACTGAAGCTTTCTTT
cdr3_aa: CSAFDRNTEAFF
v_call: TRBV20-1
j_call: TRBJ1-1
d_call: .
clone_size: many
cdr3_length: 12

cdr3_nt: TGTGCCAGCAGCTTCCAAAAGGGGCTAGAGGAGACCCAGTACTTC
cdr3_aa: CASSFQKGLEETQYF
v_call: TRBV13
j_call: TRBJ2-5
d_call: .
clone_size: many
cdr3_length: 15

cdr3_nt: TGTGCCAGCAGCCAAGTCGGGGAGCTGTTTTTT
cdr3_aa: CASSQVGELFF
v_call: TRBV16
j_call: TRBJ2-2
d_call: .
clone_size: many
cdr3_length: 11

cdr3_nt: TGTGCCAGCAGCTTAGGGCAGGCCAAGCCCCCAGAGACCCAGTACTTC
cdr3_aa: CASSLGQAKPPETQYF
v_call: TRBV7-6
j_call: TRBJ2-5
d_call: .
clone_size: many
cdr3_length: 16

cdr3_nt: TGCGCCAGCAGCTTGCAGACGACAGGTCTGAATGAGCAGTTCTTC
cdr3_aa: CASSLQTTGLNEQFF
v_call: TRBV5-1
j_call: TRBJ2-1
d_call: .
clone_size: many
cdr3_length: 15